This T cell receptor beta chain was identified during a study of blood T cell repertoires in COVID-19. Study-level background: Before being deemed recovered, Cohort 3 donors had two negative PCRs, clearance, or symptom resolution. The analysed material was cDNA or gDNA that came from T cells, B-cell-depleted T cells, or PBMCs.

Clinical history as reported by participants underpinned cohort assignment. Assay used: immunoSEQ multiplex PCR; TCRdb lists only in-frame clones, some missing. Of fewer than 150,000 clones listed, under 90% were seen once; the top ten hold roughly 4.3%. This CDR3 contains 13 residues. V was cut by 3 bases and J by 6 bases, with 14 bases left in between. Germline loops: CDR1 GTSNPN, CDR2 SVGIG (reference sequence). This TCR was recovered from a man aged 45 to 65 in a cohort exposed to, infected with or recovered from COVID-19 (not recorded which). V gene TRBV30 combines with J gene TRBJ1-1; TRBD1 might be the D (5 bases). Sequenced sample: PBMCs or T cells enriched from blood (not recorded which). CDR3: CAWSWGVGAEAFF. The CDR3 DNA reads TGTGCCTGGAGCTGGGGGGTTGGCGCTGAAGCTTTCTTT. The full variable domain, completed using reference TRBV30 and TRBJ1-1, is SQTIHQWPATLVQPVGSPLSLECTVEGTSNPNLYWYRQAAGRGLQLLFYSVGIGQISSEVPQNLSASRPQDRQFILSSKKLLLSDSGFYLCAWSWGVGAEAFFGQGTRLTVV.